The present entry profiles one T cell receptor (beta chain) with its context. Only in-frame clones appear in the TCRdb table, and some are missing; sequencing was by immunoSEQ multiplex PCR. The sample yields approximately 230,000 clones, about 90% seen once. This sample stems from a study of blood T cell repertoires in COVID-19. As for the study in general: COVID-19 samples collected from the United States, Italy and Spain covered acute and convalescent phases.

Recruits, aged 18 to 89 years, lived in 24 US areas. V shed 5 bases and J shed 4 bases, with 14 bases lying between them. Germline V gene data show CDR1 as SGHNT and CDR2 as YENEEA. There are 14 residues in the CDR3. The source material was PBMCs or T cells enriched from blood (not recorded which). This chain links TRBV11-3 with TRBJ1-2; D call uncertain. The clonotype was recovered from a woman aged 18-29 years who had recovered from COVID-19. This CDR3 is CASSADTVGYGYTF. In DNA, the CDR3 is TGTGCCAGCAGCGCCGATACAGTAGGCTATGGCTACACCTTC.